The rows below give T cell receptor beta chains drawn from one sample of a study of OX40 agonist ivuxolimab in advanced cancers. Method: immunoSEQ multiplex PCR; TCRdb's copy keeps in-frame clones and lacks some. This sample has over 30,000 clones, with about 81% found just once. The material was CD4+ or CD8+ T cells sorted from blood, obtained in a trial of the OX40 agonist ivuxolimab. The receptors were sampled from an adult with an advanced solid tumor such as melanoma, head and neck, liver or kidney cancer. Both conserved end residues are part of each CDR3. A D gene is named only where the DNA matches it firmly.

V	D	CDR3
TRBV21-1	NA	CASSIRQSQETQYF
TRBV7-6	TRBD1	CASSLEPGQGAKEAFF
TRBV6-6	NA	CASSYEDSRFSPLHF
TRBV6-4	TRBD1	CASSDIWGTGNQPQHF
TRBV5-1	NA	CASSLATYEQYF
TRBV30	NA	CAWSVVGTYEQYF
TRBV7-3	NA	CASSLGRLNTEAFF
TRBV5-4	TRBD1	CASSDTGGAGDTQYF
TRBV19	NA	CATGNPPRYEQYF
TRBV19	NA	CASLGTVYGYTF
TRBV5-1	NA	CASSPEGVQPQHF
TRBV11-2	TRBD1	CASSPWTGRGEKLFF
TRBV9	TRBD1	CASSATGTATYEQYF
TRBV5-3	TRBD2	CARSLAEGLAGRNNEQFF
TRBV7-2	NA	CASSLSMNTEAFF
TRBV18	NA	CASSPKHGEKLFF
TRBV7-3	NA	CASSLGGARTGELFF
TRBV2	NA	CASKITEFNSPLHF
TRBV7-2	NA	CASSPSSSGEQYF
TRBV21-1	NA	CASSRTGTGGAAFF
TRBV20-1	NA	CSASGQYGYTF
TRBV18	TRBD2	CASSLSGGASDTQYF
TRBV28	TRBD2	CASSLYTSGGGEQYF
TRBV5-1	NA	CASSLANSNTEAFF
TRBV4-2	TRBD1	CASSQYGQALNTVYF
TRBV29-1	NA	CSVQSQDRQMRGYTF
TRBV4-2	NA	CASSQDLIRVRGPNTEAFF
TRBV5-4	TRBD2	CASSSLAGEGETQYF
TRBV7-2	TRBD1	CASSSRGTANTEAFF